This record looks at one T cell receptor beta chain sequence and its context. The target antigen is unknown. The sample is drawn from a study of shared clonotypes between healthy human individuals. Study at large: Serving as donors were a couple of women and a few men, whose ages spanned 18 to 49.

Study-level points and caveats: Rarefaction analysis demonstrated incomplete sorted-subset sequencing notwithstanding large depth. Non-shared clonotypes displayed generation probabilities falling below those of clonotypes present in all four donors.

Naive CD8 populations comprised CD45RO-negative cells positively selected for CCR7, excluding terminally differentiated effector memory CD45RA+ cells. Method: immunoSEQ multiplex PCR; TCRdb's copy keeps in-frame clones and lacks some. Among some 2.1 million clones, roughly 93% were seen once, and the ten largest hold about 1.6%. Sequencing input: naive CD8+ T cells from PBMCs. The sequence was obtained from a man aged 18 to 35 in good health. Some clones in this sample may be carry-over from other donors' samples.

CDR3 sequence reads: CASSRQRTGVSEAFF. Here the CDR3 DNA reads TGCGCCAGCAGCCGTCAACGGACAGGGGTATCTGAAGCTTTCTTT. The chain combines TRBV5-1 with TRBJ1-1, with TRBD1 identical over 9 bases. Germline CDR1 reads SGHRS; CDR2 reads YFSETQ. CDR3 size: 15 residues. The junction had 10 bases not matched to a gene; V was cut back by 4 bases and J by 6 bases.